This TCR beta chain was sequenced in a study of shared clonotypes between healthy human individuals. Genomic DNA from each subset was divided evenly over several immunoSEQ plates. The protocol was immunoSEQ multiplex PCR, while the TCRdb copy is restricted to in-frame clones and leaves out a portion. In the table there are approximately 1,500,000 clones, about 98% of which are singletons. The CDR3 runs to 17 residues. V dropped 0 bases and J dropped 7 bases, with 19 bases sitting between them. CDR1 is LGHNA and CDR2 is YNFKEQ in the germline V gene. The V gene is TRBV4-2, the J gene TRBJ2-1; D may be TRBD2 (6 bases). The sequence derives from a young man in good health. Material for sequencing was naive CD4+ T cells sorted from blood. Subset here: CD45RA+ positively selected. The CDR3 DNA reads as TGTGCCAGCAGCCAAGATCCGGTGGGAGGTATCCCAAATGAGCAGTTCTTC. Its translation: CASSQDPVGGIPNEQFF.